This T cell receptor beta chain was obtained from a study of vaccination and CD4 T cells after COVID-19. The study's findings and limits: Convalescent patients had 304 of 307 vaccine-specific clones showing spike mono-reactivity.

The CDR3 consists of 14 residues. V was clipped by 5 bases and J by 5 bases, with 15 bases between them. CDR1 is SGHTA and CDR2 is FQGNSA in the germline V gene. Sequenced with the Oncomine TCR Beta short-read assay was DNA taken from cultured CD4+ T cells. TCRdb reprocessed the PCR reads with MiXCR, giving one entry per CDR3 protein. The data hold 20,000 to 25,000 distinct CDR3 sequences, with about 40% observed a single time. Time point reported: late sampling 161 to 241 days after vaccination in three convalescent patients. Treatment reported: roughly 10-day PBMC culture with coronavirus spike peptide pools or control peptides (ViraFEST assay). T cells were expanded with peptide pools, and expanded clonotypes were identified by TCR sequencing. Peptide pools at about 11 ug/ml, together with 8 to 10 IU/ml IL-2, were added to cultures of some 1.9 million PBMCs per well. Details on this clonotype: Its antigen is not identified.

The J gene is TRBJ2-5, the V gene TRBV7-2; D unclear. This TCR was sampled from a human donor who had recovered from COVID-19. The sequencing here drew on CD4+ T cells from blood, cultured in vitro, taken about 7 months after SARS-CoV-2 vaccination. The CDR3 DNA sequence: TGTGCCAGCAGCCCACCCCGGCTGTGGGAGACCCAGTACTTC. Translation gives CASSPPRLWETQYF.